This entry lists 27 T cell receptor beta chains sequenced from one sample in a study of OX40 agonist ivuxolimab in advanced cancers. Sequenced by immunoSEQ multiplex PCR; TCRdb stores in-frame clones only, minus some. The repertoire holds tens of thousands of clones, roughly 85% seen once, with roughly a sixth in the top ten. The input for sequencing was CD4+ or CD8+ T cells sorted from blood, taken in a trial of the OX40 agonist ivuxolimab. These receptors all stem from an adult with an advanced solid tumor such as melanoma, head and neck, liver or kidney cancer.

The chain has TRBV7-9 and TRBJ2-6; unclear D gene. The germline CDR1 and CDR2 sequences are SEHNR and FQNEAQ (reference sequence). The V end was cut by 5 bases, the J end by 5 bases, with 16 bases between. The CDR3 has 16 residues. CDR3 nucleotide sequence: TGTGCCAGCAGCGAGGTGCAACAAAGTCGGGCCAACGTCCTGACTTTC. Residues: CASSEVQQSRANVLTF.

The genes are TRBV30 and TRBJ1-1; TRBD1 is a possible D gene (6 bases). V was shortened by 1 base and J by 2 bases, with 8 bases between the two germline ends. There are 13 residues in the CDR3. The germline V gene has CDR1 GTSNPN and CDR2 SVGIG (reference sequence). The chain's CDR3 is CAWSGTANTEAFF. DNA of the CDR3: TGTGCCTGGAGTGGGACAGCCAACACTGAAGCTTTCTTT.

Worth noting for this clone: Other DNA sequences from this sample encode an identical CDR3 as well. This chain uses TRBV9 with TRBJ1-2; D gene unclear. V was shortened by 3 bases and J by 8 bases, with 14 bases between the two germline ends. Germline V gene sequence: CDR1 SGDLS, CDR2 YYNGEE. CDR3 length: 13 amino acids. Written as DNA, the CDR3 is TGTGCCAGCAGCGCGATGGGCTCCTGGGGCTACACCTTC. Residues: CASSAMGSWGYTF.

CDR3 DNA: TGTGCCAGCAGCTTACCAGAGACAGGGCTTGTCTACGAGCAGTACTTC. It is translated as CASSLPETGLVYEQYF. The chain is built from TRBV7-9 and TRBJ2-7; 7 bases map to TRBD1. J was trimmed by 3 bases and V by 2 bases; bases with no gene match: 10. This CDR3 contains 16 residues. Germline V gene data show CDR1 as SEHNR and CDR2 as FQNEAQ (reference sequence).

A note on this clone: This sample includes further DNA sequences coding for the same CDR3. The chain combines TRBV6-5 with TRBJ1-1, with a tentative D call TRBD1 (5 bases). This CDR3 has 13 residues. The germline gives CDR1 MNHEY, CDR2 SVGAGI. V lost 3 bases to trimming and J lost 5 bases, with 10 bases between them. The CDR3 loop is CASSYKGSTEAFF. CDR3 bases: TGTGCCAGCAGTTATAAGGGGAGTACTGAAGCTTTCTTT.

This sequence joins TRBV6-1 and TRBJ1-4; 9 bases map to TRBD1. The ends lost 1 base at V and 9 bases at J; junction bases unmatched: 6. Germline V gene sequence: CDR1 MNHNS, CDR2 SASEGT. The CDR3 is 15 residues long. Here the CDR3 reads CASSEGGQGGKKLFF. The CDR3 DNA follows: TGTGCCAGCAGTGAAGGGGGACAGGGAGGGAAAAAACTGTTTTTT.

The V gene is TRBV4-3, the J gene TRBJ2-7, with D perhaps given as TRBD1 or TRBD2 (7 bases each). The V gene lost 0 bases and the J gene lost 6 bases, with 15 bases spanning the gap. Germline assignment: CDR1 LGHNA and CDR2 YSLEER. The CDR3 runs 15 residues. This chain's CDR3 is CASSQDEGRGGEQYF. CDR3 nucleotide sequence: TGCGCCAGCAGCCAAGATGAGGGCAGGGGGGGCGAGCAGTACTTC.

This chain connects TRBV5-1 to TRBJ2-5, with TRBD2 as a possible D gene (5 bases). The end of the DNA is better explained by TRBJ2-7, so the J call may be wrong. The germline gives CDR1 SGHRS, CDR2 YFSETQ. The CDR3 is made up of 16 amino acids. CDR3 sequence reads: CASSLAPDSSSYEQYF. Here the CDR3 DNA reads TGCGCCAGCAGCTTGGCCCCGGACTCCTCATCCTACGAGCAGTACTTC.

The rearrangement uses TRBV7-2 and TRBJ2-1; tentative D call: TRBD1 (6 bases). V was cut by 7 bases and J by 6 bases, with 16 bases left in between. Germline CDR1 and CDR2: SGHTA and FQGNSA. This CDR3 spans 14 amino acids. The DNA of the CDR3 is TGTGCCAGCACCGCCGGATTAGGGGGCAATGAGCAGTTCTTC. The encoded protein is CASTAGLGGNEQFF.

V is TRBV29-1 and J is TRBJ2-5; no reliable D call. CDR1 and CDR2 (germline): SQVTM, ANQGSEA. V was pared by 6 bases and J by 5 bases, with 13 bases between. This CDR3 has 12 amino acids. The CDR3 nucleotides read TGCAGCGTACCCGGCCAGGCGGAGACCCAGTACTTC. Translating gives CSVPGQAETQYF.

The J gene is TRBJ1-5, the V gene TRBV5-8, with 8 bases matching TRBD1. CDR3 length: 15 residues. Germline CDR1 SGHTS, CDR2 YDEGEE. V shed 6 bases, J shed 5 bases, and the junction held 10 bases outside the gene matches. The CDR3 bases are TGTGCCAGCAAACGACCGGGACAGGTACATCAGCCCCAGCATTTT. Amino acids: CASKRPGQVHQPQHF. The whole variable domain, remainder taken from reference TRBV5-8 and TRBJ1-5, is EAGVTQSPTHLIKTRGQQATLRCSPISGHTSVYWYQQALGLGLQFLLWYDEGEERNRGNFPPRFSGRQFPNYSSELNVNALELEDSALYLCASKRPGQVHQPQHFGDGTRLSIL.

As for this clone: A junction boundary mismatches the germline segment, possibly from a read error. The V and J genes are TRBV7-2 and TRBJ1-2; the D is unclear. This CDR3 spans 16 amino acids. From germline, CDR1 is SGHTA and CDR2 FQGNSA. The CDR3 sequence: CASRHSPPTSNDGYTF. The CDR3, as DNA: TGTGCCAGCAGGCATTCCCCACCGACGAGTAACGATGGCTACACCTTC.

This clone appeared a few times. V gene TRBV4-3 combines with J gene TRBJ1-5, with no clear D. Germline V CDR1 and CDR2: LGHNA, YSLEER. Between the trimmed V and J ends, which lost 0 bases and 4 bases, there was a span of 7 bases. CDR3 length: 14 amino acids. The CDR3 reads CASSQDQGNQPQHF. The CDR3 nucleotides read TGCGCCAGCAGCCAAGATCAAGGGAATCAGCCCCAGCATTTT.

CDR3: CASSPWGLGSYNEQFF. CDR3 coding DNA: TGTGCCAGCTCACCCTGGGGTCTGGGCTCCTACAATGAGCAGTTCTTC. This chain connects TRBV18 to TRBJ2-1; D is unclear. Trimming left V 3 bases short and J 0 bases short, with 12 bases between. The CDR3 has 16 amino acids. Germline assignment: CDR1 KGHSH and CDR2 LQKENI.

The chain combines TRBV7-3 with TRBJ2-3; 11 nucleotides agree with TRBD2. CDR1 and CDR2 from the germline V gene are SGHTA and FQGTGA. This CDR3 spans 16 amino acids. With 3 bases clipped from V and 5 bases from J, the junction kept 7 bases outside the gene matches. The CDR3 DNA sequence: TGTGCCAGCAGCTTGCTGCCTAGCGGGGGGATAGATACGCAGTATTTT. Its protein product is CASSLLPSGGIDTQYF. The full variable domain, completed using reference TRBV7-3 and TRBJ2-3, is GAGVSQTPSNKVTEKGKYVELRCDPISGHTALYWYRQSLGQGPEFLIYFQGTGAADDSGLPNDRFFAVRPEGSVSTLKIQRTERGDSAVYLCASSLLPSGGIDTQYFGPGTRLTVL.

This clone was seen ten or more times. J is TRBJ1-1 and V is TRBV5-6; D ambiguous. The germline gives CDR1 SGHDT, CDR2 YYEEEE. Trimming cost V 2 bases and J 1 base, with 9 bases left between them. This CDR3 contains 14 residues. CDR3 coding DNA: TGTGCCAGCAGCTTTCATCCGAAGAACACTGAAGCTTTCTTT. Translation: CASSFHPKNTEAFF.

This clone was counted a single time. The chain is built from TRBV9 and TRBJ1-2; no reliable D call. The germline V gene has CDR1 SGDLS and CDR2 YYNGEE. V gave up 3 bases and J gave up 0 bases, with 12 bases separating them. The CDR3 is 15 amino acids. CDR3 sequence reads: CASSAGSLPNYGYTF. CDR3 in DNA: TGTGCCAGCAGCGCAGGATCCCTACCTAACTATGGCTACACCTTC.

This clone was seen only once. The chain is built from TRBV19 and TRBJ2-5; no clear D gene. This CDR3 is 17 amino acids long. Deletions cut 10 bases from V and 1 base from J, with 25 bases between. In germline, CDR1 is LNHDA, CDR2 SQIVND (reference sequence). The CDR3 spells CATTIIRANPFQETQYF. The DNA of the CDR3 is TGTGCCACCACCATTATCCGGGCCAACCCGTTCCAAGAGACCCAGTACTTC. The entire variable domain, with the rest obtained from reference TRBV19 and TRBJ2-5, is as follows: DGGITQSPKYLFRKEGQNVTLSCEQNLNHDAMYWYRQDPGQGLRLIYYSQIVNDFQKGDIAEGYSVSREKKESFPLTVTSAQKNPTAFYLCATTIIRANPFQETQYFGPGTRLLVL.

This clone was counted a single time. The rearrangement links TRBV11-2 to TRBJ2-7; TRBD2 might be the D (7 bases). Per the germline V gene, CDR1 is SGHAT and CDR2 is FQNNGV. CDR3 length equals 18 residues. Deletions cut 0 bases from V and 2 bases from J, with 20 bases between. The CDR3 region is CASSLEEGGQVLTYEQYF. The CDR3 coding sequence is TGTGCCAGCAGCTTAGAGGAGGGGGGGCAGGTCCTCACCTACGAGCAGTACTTC.

The V call is TRBV28, the J call TRBJ2-1, with D perhaps matching TRBD2 (5 bases). V lost 7 bases, J lost 0 bases, and 7 bases lay in between. Germline V gives CDR1 MDHEN, CDR2 SYDVKM. The CDR3 totals 13 residues. The DNA of the CDR3 is TGTGCCAGCACGGGGAGCTCCTACAATGAGCAGTTCTTC. Its translation: CASTGSSYNEQFF.

The V and J genes are TRBV7-2 and TRBJ2-4, with 8 bases that match TRBD1. CDR3 length: 17 residues. CDR1 SGHTA and CDR2 FQGNSA come from the germline V gene. V dropped 5 bases and J dropped 7; count of bases not matched to a gene: 16. The CDR3 nucleotides read TGTGCCAGCAGCCTCCGGGACAGGTTTTTGGGTCCCAACATTCAGTACTTC. This codes for CASSLRDRFLGPNIQYF.

This clone was seen a few times. The chain couples TRBV10-1 to TRBJ1-2; 10 nucleotides match TRBD1. Germline V gene lookup returns CDR1 WNHNN and CDR2 SYGVQD (reference sequence). V shed 6 bases, J shed 6 bases, and the junction held 10 bases outside the gene matches. The CDR3 spans 15 residues. CDR3 residues: CASRPGQGTIHGYTF. The CDR3 bases are TGCGCCAGCAGACCGGGACAGGGGACGATTCATGGCTACACCTTC.

This clone was seen a few times. The chain employs TRBV19 and TRBJ1-5, with D possibly TRBD1 on 6 matching bases. Trimming cost V 7 bases and J 1 base, with 14 bases left between them. The CDR3 spans 15 residues. Germline loops: CDR1 LNHDA, CDR2 SQIVND (reference sequence). CDR3 coding DNA: TGTGCCAGTACCACCTTCAGGGGAAGCAATCAGCCCCAGCATTTT. This codes for CASTTFRGSNQPQHF.

As for this clone: At one of its ends the junction is not consistent with the germline gene, which may arise from a read error. This chain joins TRBV27 and TRBJ2-7; no definite D call. The CDR3 runs 11 residues. Germline CDR1 is MNHEY and CDR2 is SMNVEV (reference sequence). The DNA of the CDR3 is TGTGCCAGCAGCCCCGGAGTCGAGACCGCCTTC. Translated: CASSPGVETAF.

The V call is TRBV9, the J call TRBJ2-3; D not certain. The CDR3 is 12 residues long. Germline-derived CDR1 and CDR2 are SGDLS and YYNGEE. With 4 bases removed from V and 1 base from J, the gap between germline ends came to 4 bases. CDR3 amino acids: CASSPRTDTQYF. CDR3 bases: TGTGCCAGCAGCCCCCGCACAGATACGCAGTATTTT.

This clone came up a few times. The J gene is TRBJ2-1, the V gene TRBV5-4, with 9 bases lining up with TRBD1. Looked up from germline, CDR1 is SGHNT and CDR2 is YYREEE (reference sequence). The CDR3 spans 15 residues. J gave up 2 bases and V 2 bases, and 2 bases lay outside the gene matches. Here the CDR3 DNA reads TGTGCCAGCAGCTTCGGGGACAGGGCCTACAATGAGCAGTTCTTC. This encodes CASSFGDRAYNEQFF.

This clone was seen only once. V is TRBV4-3 and J is TRBJ2-1; the D is unclear. The CDR3 contains 17 residues. Germline-derived CDR1 and CDR2 are LGHNA and YSLEER. Between the trimmed V and J ends, which lost 0 bases and 0 bases, there was a span of 12 bases. The chain's CDR3 is CASSQDSASSSYNEQFF. CDR3 bases: TGCGCCAGCAGCCAAGATTCGGCCAGTTCCTCCTACAATGAGCAGTTCTTC.